The TCR beta chain under discussion was sequenced for a study of blood T cell repertoires in COVID-19. About the research overall: Sources were T cells, B-cell-depleted T cells, or PBMCs; the material itself was cDNA or gDNA.

In the case of this clone: This sample also contains other DNA sequences that code for the same CDR3.

The CDR3 is made up of 14 amino acids. Trimming left V 3 bases short and J 1 base short, with 10 bases between. Per the germline V gene, CDR1 is SGDLS and CDR2 is YYNGEE. Participants were placed into cohorts based on the clinical history they reported. Only in-frame clones appear in the TCRdb table, and some are missing; sequencing was by immunoSEQ multiplex PCR. The sample holds about 220,000 clones, approximately 90% seen once. This chain connects TRBV9 to TRBJ1-1; weak D call: TRBD1 (6 bases). The sequencing input was PBMCs or T cells enriched from blood (not recorded which). The sequence derives from a middle-aged woman with acute COVID-19. The CDR3 loop is CASSGTGQNTEAFF. CDR3 DNA: TGTGCCAGCAGCGGGACGGGACAGAACACTGAAGCTTTCTTT.